These T cell receptor beta chains were read from a single sample in a study of brain T cells in children with intractable seizures. TCRdb's copy holds only in-frame clones and misses some; the assay was immunoSEQ multiplex PCR. In the table there are around 80,000 clones, around nine tenths of which are singletons. Sequencing was performed on peripheral blood, taken at surgery. The origin of the receptors is a girl aged 2-10 years with Rasmussen encephalitis and intractable seizures. CDR3s include the opening cysteine and the closing phenylalanine or tryptophan. D genes are given only for firm matches. Rows may omit the clone size; those that give it use once, few, many or a size class.

>TRBD2|.|TRBJ2-3|TRBV12-5
CASGLGEGSPDTQYF
TGTGCTAGTGGTTTGGGGGAGGGGTCTCCAGATACGCAGTATTTT
>.|few|TRBJ1-4|TRBV2
CASRRRGEKLFF
TGTGCCAGCAGGAGGCGTGGGGAGAAACTGTTTTTT
>.|.|TRBJ2-2|TRBV5-4
CASSLGAALDTGELFF
TGTGCCAGCAGCTTGGGGGCCGCCCTAGACACCGGGGAGCTGTTTTTT
>TRBD2|.|TRBJ2-1|TRBV10-1
CASSRLAGGSSYNEQFF
TGCGCCAGCAGTCGGCTAGCGGGGGGTAGCTCCTACAATGAGCAGTTCTTC
>.|.|TRBJ1-1|TRBV5-6
CASSRGVPNTEAFF
TGTGCCAGCAGCCGGGGGGTTCCCAACACTGAAGCTTTCTTT
>.|.|TRBJ2-6|TRBV5-5
CASSLAGGGPQLSGANVLTF
TGTGCCAGCAGCTTGGCCGGCGGGGGCCCTCAGCTCTCTGGGGCCAACGTCCTGACTTTC
>TRBD1|.|TRBJ1-2|TRBV5-6
CASSLGQGIYYGYTF
TGTGCCAGCAGCTTGGGACAGGGGATCTATTATGGCTACACCTTC
>.|.|TRBJ1-1|TRBV9
CASSPGEGGTEAFF
TGTGCCAGCAGCCCAGGAGAGGGAGGCACTGAAGCTTTCTTT
>.|.|TRBJ2-5|TRBV5-8
CASSLAGAEETQYF
TGTGCCAGCAGCTTGGCCGGCGCGGAGGAGACCCAGTACTTC
>.|.|TRBJ2-7|TRBV5-8
CASSLEDYIGGEQYF
TGTGCCAGCAGCTTGGAGGACTATATAGGGGGCGAGCAGTACTTC
>.|.|TRBJ1-5|TRBV2
CASSEGSGSNQPQHF
TGTGCCAGCAGTGAAGGGAGTGGGAGCAATCAGCCCCAGCATTTT
>.|.|TRBJ1-4|TRBV14
CASSRQGFGEKLFF
TGTGCCAGCAGCCGGCAGGGATTTGGTGAAAAACTGTTTTTT
>.|.|TRBJ2-1|TRBV25-1
CASSGRVENEQFF
TGTGCCAGCAGTGGGAGGGTTGAGAATGAGCAGTTCTTC
>.|.|TRBJ2-7|TRBV2
CASGSHGSSYEQYF
TGTGCCAGCGGGTCCCACGGTAGCTCCTACGAGCAGTACTTC
>.|once|TRBJ2-7|TRBV13
CASSLRSRDEQYF
TGTGCCAGCAGCTTACGGTCCAGGGACGAGCAGTACTTC
>TRBD1|few|TRBJ1-6|TRBV2
CASSLPGTGLNSPLHF
TGTGCCAGCAGTCTTCCCGGGACAGGGCTAAATTCACCCCTCCACTTT
>.|.|TRBJ1-4|TRBV29-1
CSVGLDGRNEKLFF
TGCAGCGTTGGGCTGGACGGCCGCAATGAAAAACTGTTTTTT
>TRBD2|.|TRBJ2-7|TRBV7-9
CASSLARGLVDYEQYF
TGTGCCAGCAGCCTCGCTCGCGGACTAGTGGACTACGAGCAGTACTTC
>.|.|TRBJ1-2|TRBV7-9
CASSQALYGYTF
TGTGCCAGCAGCCAGGCTCTCTACGGCTACACCTTC
>TRBD2|.|TRBJ2-7|TRBV5-1
CASSLASSGSSEQYF
TGCGCCAGCAGCTTGGCGTCTAGCGGGAGTTCCGAGCAGTACTTC
>TRBD2|.|TRBJ2-5|TRBV5-4
CASSLEGTSGGTQYF
TGTGCCAGCAGCTTGGAAGGGACTAGCGGGGGGACCCAGTACTTC
>.|once|TRBJ1-6|TRBV4-1
CASSPVRQDSPLHF
TGCGCCAGCAGCCCCGTTAGACAGGATTCACCCCTCCACTTT
>.|.|TRBJ2-1|TRBV9
CASSVDGRVAYNEQFF
TGTGCCAGCAGCGTAGATGGCAGGGTGGCCTACAATGAGCAGTTCTTC
>TRBD1|.|TRBJ1-5|TRBV27
CASSDRDRVGQPQHF
TGTGCCAGCAGTGACCGGGACAGGGTCGGTCAGCCCCAGCATTTT
>.|.|TRBJ2-5|TRBV18
CASSPGRRETQYF
TGTGCCAGCTCACCCGGTCGACGGGAGACCCAGTACTTC
>TRBD2|.|TRBJ2-7|TRBV4-1
CASSQESGKGEQYF
TGCGCCAGCAGCCAAGAAAGCGGGAAGGGCGAGCAGTACTTC
>.|.|TRBJ1-3|TRBV19
CASSILGDGNTIYF
TGTGCCAGTAGTATTTTGGGGGACGGAAACACCATATATTTT
>.|.|TRBJ1-1|TRBV4-1
CASSQGSQGFTEAFF
TGCGCCAGCAGCCAAGGTTCACAGGGCTTCACTGAAGCTTTCTTT
>.|.|TRBJ1-1|TRBV12-3/TRBV12-4
CASSFYATTEAFF
TGTGCCAGCAGTTTCTACGCGACCACTGAAGCTTTCTTT
>.|.|TRBJ1-3|TRBV30
CAWSGGTIYF
TGTGCCTGGAGTGGGGGGACCATATATTTT
>TRBD1|once|TRBJ1-6|TRBV5-6
CASSLPDRDSPLHF
TGTGCCAGCAGTTTGCCGGACAGGGATTCACCCCTCCACTTT
>.|.|TRBJ2-7|TRBV10-3
CAISGGQRETTEQYF
TGTGCCATCAGCGGGGGGCAGCGGGAAACCACCGAGCAGTACTTC
>.|.|TRBJ2-7|TRBV4-1
CASSQAGEQYF
TGCGCCAGCAGCCAAGCTGGGGAGCAGTACTTC
>.|.|TRBJ2-1|TRBV2
CASSEALVGEGFF
TGTGCCAGCAGTGAAGCCCTAGTTGGTGAGGGGTTCTTC
>.|.|TRBJ1-1|TRBV11-3
CASSLGPPGGGTEAFF
TGTGCCAGCAGCTTAGGCCCCCCGGGGGGGGGCACTGAAGCTTTCTTT
>.|.|TRBJ1-5|TRBV10-3
CAISEVAGVSPQHF
TGTGCCATCAGTGAGGTAGCAGGGGTATCGCCCCAGCATTTT
>.|.|TRBJ2-3|TRBV28
CASSPLYPGAYTDTQYF
TGTGCCAGCAGTCCACTATACCCGGGCGCCTACACAGATACGCAGTATTTT
>.|.|TRBJ1-5|TRBV9
CASSVEGGSNQPQHF
TGTGCCAGCAGCGTAGAAGGGGGTAGCAATCAGCCCCAGCATTTT
>TRBD2|.|TRBJ2-7|TRBV6-5
CASRGLALSSYEQYF
TGTGCCAGCAGAGGACTAGCCTTGAGCTCCTACGAGCAGTACTTC
>.|.|TRBJ2-1|TRBV2
CASSNSYSYNEQFF
TGTGCCAGCAGTAATAGCTACTCCTACAATGAGCAGTTCTTC
>.|.|TRBJ2-5|TRBV2
CASSDWRRVGGTQYF
TGTGCCAGCAGTGACTGGCGGCGGGTCGGTGGGACCCAGTACTTC
>TRBD1|.|TRBJ2-4|TRBV19
CASSVDRADIQYF
TGTGCCAGTAGTGTCGACAGGGCGGACATTCAGTACTTC
>.|few|TRBJ1-5|TRBV19
CASSWDGGSNQPQHF
TGTGCCAGTAGTTGGGACGGAGGCAGCAATCAGCCCCAGCATTTT
>.|.|TRBJ1-1|TRBV5-6
CASSWDAMGTEAFF
TGTGCCAGCAGCTGGGACGCGATGGGTACTGAAGCTTTCTTT
>.|.|TRBJ2-2|TRBV5-8
CASSLVPNTGELFF
TGTGCCAGCAGCTTGGTCCCAAACACCGGGGAGCTGTTTTTT